The source of this T cell receptor (beta chain) is a study of T-cell memory formation after mild COVID-19. This CDR3 has 17 residues. Germline CDR1 reads MNHEY; CDR2 reads SVGAGI. V was clipped by 4 bases and J by 6 bases; unmatched bases: 14. This clonotype came up a few times. TCRdb re-analysed the 5' RACE reads in MiXCR, keeping a single row per CDR3 protein. The top ten hold around 23% of the sample, which has fewer than 300,000 distinct CDR3 sequences, roughly 17% seen once. The gene calls are TRBV6-5 and TRBJ2-3; TRBD2 aligns across 9 bases. The TCR originated in a man younger than 30 who had mild COVID-19 (a few samples of this study predate the infection). Cell type and time point are not known. Input material: PBMCs or a T cell subset sorted from them (not recorded which). The CDR3 DNA follows: TGTGCCAGCAGTTCCCCGGATAGCGGGGGCGGGCGTGATACGCAGTATTTT. The encoded protein is CASSSPDSGGGRDTQYF.